This is a list of T cell receptor beta chains from one sample in a study of blood T cell repertoires in COVID-19. The protocol was immunoSEQ multiplex PCR, while the TCRdb copy is restricted to in-frame clones and leaves out a portion. The sample has around 220,000 clones; about 88% are singletons. Source material: peripheral blood. These receptors all come from a woman aged 40 to 55 who had recovered from COVID-19. Both conserved end residues are part of each CDR3. A D gene is named only where the DNA matches it firmly. Expanded clones get a size class; other rows say once, few or many, or leave the size out.

V gene: TRBV7-9; D gene: NA; clone size: NA; J gene: TRBJ2-2; CDR3 DNA: TGTGCCAGCAGCTTCGCGGGGGCCAGCACCGGGGAGCTGTTTTTT; CDR3 protein: CASSFAGASTGELFF
V gene: TRBV9; D gene: TRBD1; clone size: NA; J gene: TRBJ2-7; CDR3 DNA: TGTGCCAGCAGCGTGGGGCAGGGGGCGAAGTACGAGCAGTACTTC; CDR3 protein: CASSVGQGAKYEQYF
V gene: TRBV20-1; D gene: NA; clone size: NA; J gene: TRBJ1-6; CDR3 DNA: TGCAGTGCTAGTGCCGCGGGTGGGGTAGTGAATTCACCCCTCCACTTT; CDR3 protein: CSASAAGGVVNSPLHF
V gene: TRBV5-4; D gene: NA; clone size: NA; J gene: TRBJ2-7; CDR3 DNA: TGTGCCAGCAGCTTGCCTAGCGCAAGCTCCTACGAGCAGTACTTC; CDR3 protein: CASSLPSASSYEQYF
V gene: TRBV18; D gene: TRBD2; clone size: once; J gene: TRBJ2-1; CDR3 DNA: TGTGCCAGCTCACCACGATCTAGCGGGATTGGTGAGCAGTTCTTC; CDR3 protein: CASSPRSSGIGEQFF
V gene: TRBV9; D gene: TRBD1; clone size: once; J gene: TRBJ1-4; CDR3 DNA: TGTGCCAGCAGCGTAGTGGGACAGGGGGAAAAACTGTTTTTT; CDR3 protein: CASSVVGQGEKLFF
V gene: TRBV11-2; D gene: NA; clone size: NA; J gene: TRBJ2-7; CDR3 DNA: TGTGCCAGCAGCTTAGACTCGGGTGACAGGCCCTACGAGCAGTACTTC; CDR3 protein: CASSLDSGDRPYEQYF
V gene: TRBV15; D gene: TRBD2; clone size: NA; J gene: TRBJ2-1; CDR3 DNA: TGTGCCACCAGCAGATCTAGCGGGGGGGCCGATGAGCAGTTCTTC; CDR3 protein: CATSRSSGGADEQFF
V gene: TRBV7-9; D gene: TRBD2; clone size: NA; J gene: TRBJ2-7; CDR3 DNA: TGTGCCAGCAGCTTCACTAGCGCGCCTATCGAGCAGTACTTC; CDR3 protein: CASSFTSAPIEQYF
V gene: TRBV7-3; D gene: TRBD1; clone size: NA; J gene: TRBJ2-5; CDR3 DNA: TGTGCCAGCAGCTTAGCCGGGACAGGGGGGGAGACCCAGTACTTC; CDR3 protein: CASSLAGTGGETQYF